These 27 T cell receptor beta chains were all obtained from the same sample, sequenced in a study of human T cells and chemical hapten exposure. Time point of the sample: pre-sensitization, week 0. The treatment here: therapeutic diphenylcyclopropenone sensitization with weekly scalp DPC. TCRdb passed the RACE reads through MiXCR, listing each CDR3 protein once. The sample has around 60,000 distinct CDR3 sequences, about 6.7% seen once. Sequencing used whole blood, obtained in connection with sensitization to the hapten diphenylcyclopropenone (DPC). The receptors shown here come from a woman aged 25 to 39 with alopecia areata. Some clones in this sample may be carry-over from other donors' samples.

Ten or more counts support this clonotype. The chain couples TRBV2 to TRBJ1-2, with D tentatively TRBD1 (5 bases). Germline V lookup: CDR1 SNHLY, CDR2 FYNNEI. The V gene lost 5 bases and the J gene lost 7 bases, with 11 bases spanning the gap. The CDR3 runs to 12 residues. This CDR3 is CASSLQVPGYTF. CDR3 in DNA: TGTGCCAGCAGTTTACAGGTTCCTGGCTACACCTTC. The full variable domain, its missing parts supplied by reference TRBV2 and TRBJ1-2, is EPEVTQTPSHQVTQMGQEVILRCVPISNHLYFYWYRQILGQKVEFLVSFYNNEISEKSEIFDDQFSVERPDGSNFTLKIRSTKLEDSAMYFCASSLQVPGYTFGSGTRLTVV.

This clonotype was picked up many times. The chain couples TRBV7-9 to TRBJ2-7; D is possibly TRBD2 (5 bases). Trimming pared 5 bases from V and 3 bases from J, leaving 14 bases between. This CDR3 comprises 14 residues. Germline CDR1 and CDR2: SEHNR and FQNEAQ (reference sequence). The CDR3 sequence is CASSNLNGIYEQYF. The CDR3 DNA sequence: TGTGCCAGCAGCAACCTGAACGGGATCTACGAGCAGTACTTC.

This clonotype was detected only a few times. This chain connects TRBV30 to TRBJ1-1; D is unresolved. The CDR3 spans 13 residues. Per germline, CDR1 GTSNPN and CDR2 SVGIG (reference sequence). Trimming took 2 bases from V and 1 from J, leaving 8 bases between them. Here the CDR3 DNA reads TGTGCCTGGAGTCCCGGACGGAACACTGAAGCTTTCTTT. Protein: CAWSPGRNTEAFF.

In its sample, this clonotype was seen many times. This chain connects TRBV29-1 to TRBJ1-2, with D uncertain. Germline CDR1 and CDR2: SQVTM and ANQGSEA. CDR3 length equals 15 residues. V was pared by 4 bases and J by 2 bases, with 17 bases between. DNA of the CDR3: TGCAGCGTTGGTTTCAGTTACTCATCCAACTATGGCTACACCTTC. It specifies CSVGFSYSSNYGYTF.

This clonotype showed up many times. CDR3 coding DNA: TGTGCCAGCAGCTTAGCTAGGGGGGCGAATGAAAAACTGTTTTTT. Its protein product is CASSLARGANEKLFF. V is TRBV7-2 and J is TRBJ1-4, with D possibly being TRBD1 (6 bases). Trimming cost V 0 bases and J 5 bases, with 10 bases left between them. This CDR3 spans 15 amino acids. Germline V gene data show CDR1 as SGHTA and CDR2 as FQGNSA.

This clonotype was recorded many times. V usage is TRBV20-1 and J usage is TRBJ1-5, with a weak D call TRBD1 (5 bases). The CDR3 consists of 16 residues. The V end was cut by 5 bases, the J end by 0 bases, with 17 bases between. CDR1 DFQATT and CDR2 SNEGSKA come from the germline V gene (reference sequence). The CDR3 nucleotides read TGCAGTGCTCAGCCTGCAGGGCCGGGTAGCAATCAGCCCCAGCATTTT. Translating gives CSAQPAGPGSNQPQHF.

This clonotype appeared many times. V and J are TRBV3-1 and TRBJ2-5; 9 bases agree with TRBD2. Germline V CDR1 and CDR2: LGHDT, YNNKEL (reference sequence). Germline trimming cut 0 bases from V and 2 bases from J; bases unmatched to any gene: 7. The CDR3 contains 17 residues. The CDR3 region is CASSQELLAGRQETQYF. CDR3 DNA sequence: TGTGCCAGCAGCCAAGAACTCCTAGCGGGGCGACAAGAGACCCAGTACTTC.

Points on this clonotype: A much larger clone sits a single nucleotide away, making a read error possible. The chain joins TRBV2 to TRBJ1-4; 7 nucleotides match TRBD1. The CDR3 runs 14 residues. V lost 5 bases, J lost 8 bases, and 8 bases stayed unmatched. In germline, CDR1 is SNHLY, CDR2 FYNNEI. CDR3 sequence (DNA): TGTGCCAGCAGTCTACAGGGGAGGGTCGAAAAACTGTTTTTT. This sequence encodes CASSLQGRVEKLFF.

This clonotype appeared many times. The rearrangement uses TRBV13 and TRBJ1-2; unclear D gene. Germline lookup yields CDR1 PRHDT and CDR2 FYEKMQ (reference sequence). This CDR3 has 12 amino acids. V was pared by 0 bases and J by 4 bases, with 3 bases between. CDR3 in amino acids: CASSLGSYGYTF. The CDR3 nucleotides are TGTGCCAGCAGCTTAGGAAGCTATGGCTACACCTTC.

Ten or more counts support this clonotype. This chain's CDR3 is CSVGIGGGSGNTIYF. Here the CDR3 DNA reads TGCAGCGTTGGTATCGGCGGGGGATCTGGAAACACCATATATTTT. V and J are TRBV29-1 and TRBJ1-3, with TRBD1 as a possible D gene (5 bases). Trimming removed 4 bases at V and 1 base at J, with 14 bases between. CDR1 is SQVTM, CDR2 ANQGSEA, per germline. The CDR3 runs 15 residues.

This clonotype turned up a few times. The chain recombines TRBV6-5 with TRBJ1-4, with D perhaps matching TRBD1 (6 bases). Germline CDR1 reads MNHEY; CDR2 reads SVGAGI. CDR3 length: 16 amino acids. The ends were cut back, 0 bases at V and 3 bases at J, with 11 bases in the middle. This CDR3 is CASSYSPWTANEKLFF. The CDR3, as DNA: TGTGCCAGCAGTTACTCTCCTTGGACAGCTAATGAAAAACTGTTTTTT.

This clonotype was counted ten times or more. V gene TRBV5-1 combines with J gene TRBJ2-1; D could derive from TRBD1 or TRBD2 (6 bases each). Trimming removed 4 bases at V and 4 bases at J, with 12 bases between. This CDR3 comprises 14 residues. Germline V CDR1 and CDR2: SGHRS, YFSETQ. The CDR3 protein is CASSLGGAYNEQFF. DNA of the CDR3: TGCGCCAGCAGCCTCGGGGGCGCGTACAATGAGCAGTTCTTC.

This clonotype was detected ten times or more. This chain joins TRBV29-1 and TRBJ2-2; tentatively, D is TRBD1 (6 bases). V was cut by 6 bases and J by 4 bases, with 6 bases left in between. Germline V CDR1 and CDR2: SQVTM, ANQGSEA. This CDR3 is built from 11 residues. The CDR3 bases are TGCAGCGTACAGGGCACCGGGGAGCTGTTTTTT. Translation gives CSVQGTGELFF.

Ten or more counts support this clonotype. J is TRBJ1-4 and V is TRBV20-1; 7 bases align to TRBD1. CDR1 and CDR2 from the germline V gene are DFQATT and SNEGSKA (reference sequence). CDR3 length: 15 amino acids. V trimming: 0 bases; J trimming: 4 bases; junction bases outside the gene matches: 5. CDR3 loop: CSARDMTGINEKLFF. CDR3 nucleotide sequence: TGCAGTGCTAGAGATATGACAGGGATTAATGAAAAACTGTTTTTT.

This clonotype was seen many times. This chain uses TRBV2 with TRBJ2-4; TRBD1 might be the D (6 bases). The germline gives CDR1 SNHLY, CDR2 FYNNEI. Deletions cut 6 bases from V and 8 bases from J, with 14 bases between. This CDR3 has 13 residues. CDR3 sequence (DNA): TGTGCCAGCAGAAGTACAGGGTGGGACATTCAGTACTTC. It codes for CASRSTGWDIQYF.

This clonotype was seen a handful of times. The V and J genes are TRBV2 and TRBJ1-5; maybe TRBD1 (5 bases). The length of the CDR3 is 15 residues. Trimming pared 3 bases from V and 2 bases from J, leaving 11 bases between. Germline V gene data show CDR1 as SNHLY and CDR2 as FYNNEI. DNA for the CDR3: TGTGCCAGCAGTGAGGCGCAGGGAGGCAATCAGCCCCAGCATTTT. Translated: CASSEAQGGNQPQHF.

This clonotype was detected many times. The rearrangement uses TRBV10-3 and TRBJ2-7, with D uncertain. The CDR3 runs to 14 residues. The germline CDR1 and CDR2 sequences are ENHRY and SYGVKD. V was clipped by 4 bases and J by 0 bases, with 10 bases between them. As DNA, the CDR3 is TGTGCCATCAGTGGGACGCAAAGCTCCTACGAGCAGTACTTC. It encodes CAISGTQSSYEQYF.

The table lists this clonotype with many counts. The DNA for the CDR3 is TGTGCCAGCAGCGTAGGCGGAGGGGACTACAATGAGCAGTTCTTC. As protein: CASSVGGGDYNEQFF. The rearrangement joins TRBV9 to TRBJ2-1; possible D gene TRBD2, 6 bases. Trimming left V 0 bases short and J 3 bases short, with 10 bases between. This CDR3 has 15 residues. The V gene's germline CDR1 is SGDLS and CDR2 YYNGEE.

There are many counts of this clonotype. CDR3 coding DNA: TGTGCCAGCAGTTCGGTTCGGACAGGGCGGGGGAACACTGAAGCTTTCTTT. It translates to CASSSVRTGRGNTEAFF. The chain joins TRBV6-5 to TRBJ1-1; 8 positions match TRBD1. With 4 bases clipped from V and 1 base from J, the junction kept 11 bases outside the gene matches. In germline, CDR1 is MNHEY, CDR2 SVGAGI. There are 17 residues in the CDR3.

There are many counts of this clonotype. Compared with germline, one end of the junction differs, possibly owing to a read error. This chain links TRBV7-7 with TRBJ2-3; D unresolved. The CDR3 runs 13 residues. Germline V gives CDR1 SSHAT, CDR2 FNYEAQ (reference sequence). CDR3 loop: CASSLSGSDTQYF. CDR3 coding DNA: TGTGCTAGCAGCTTATCCGGGTCAGATACGCAGTATTTT. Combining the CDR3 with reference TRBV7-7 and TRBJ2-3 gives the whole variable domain GAGVSQSPRYKVTKRGQDVTLRCDPISSHATLYWYQQALGQGPEFLTYFNYEAQPDKSGLPSDRFSAERPEGSISTLTIQRTEQRDSAMYRCASSLSGSDTQYFGPGTRLTVL.

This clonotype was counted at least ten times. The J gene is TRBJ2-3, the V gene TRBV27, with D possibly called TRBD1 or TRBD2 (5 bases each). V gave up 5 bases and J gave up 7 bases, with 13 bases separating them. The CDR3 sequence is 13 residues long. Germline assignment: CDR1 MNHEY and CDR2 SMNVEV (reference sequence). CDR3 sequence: CASSPLRGHTQYF. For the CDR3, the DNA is TGTGCCAGCAGTCCCCTCCGGGGACATACGCAGTATTTT.

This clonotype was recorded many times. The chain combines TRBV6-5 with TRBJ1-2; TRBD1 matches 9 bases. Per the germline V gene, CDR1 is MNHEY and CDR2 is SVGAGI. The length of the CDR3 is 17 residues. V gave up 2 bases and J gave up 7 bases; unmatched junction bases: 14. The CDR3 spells CASSYGFRDRAAGGYTF. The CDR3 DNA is TGTGCCAGCAGTTACGGCTTCCGGGACAGGGCCGCTGGTGGCTACACCTTC.

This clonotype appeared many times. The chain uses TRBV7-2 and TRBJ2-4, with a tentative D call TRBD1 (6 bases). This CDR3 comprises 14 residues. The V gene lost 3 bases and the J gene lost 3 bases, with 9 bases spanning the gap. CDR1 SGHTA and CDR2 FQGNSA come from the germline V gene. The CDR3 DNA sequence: TGTGCCAGCAGCTTTATACAGGGCAAAAACATTCAGTACTTC. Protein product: CASSFIQGKNIQYF.

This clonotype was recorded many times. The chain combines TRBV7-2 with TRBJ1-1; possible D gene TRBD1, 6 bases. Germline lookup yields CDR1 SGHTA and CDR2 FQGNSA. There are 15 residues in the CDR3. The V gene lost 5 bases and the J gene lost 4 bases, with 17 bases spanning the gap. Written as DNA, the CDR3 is TGTGCCAGCAGCATCTCACAGGGATTGGGCACTGAAGCTTTCTTT. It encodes CASSISQGLGTEAFF. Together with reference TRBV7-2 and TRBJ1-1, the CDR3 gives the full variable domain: GAGVSQSPSNKVTEKGKDVELRCDPISGHTALYWYRQSLGQGLEFLIYFQGNSAPDKSGLPSDRFSAERTGGSVSTLTIQRTQQEDSAVYLCASSISQGLGTEAFFGQGTRLTVV.

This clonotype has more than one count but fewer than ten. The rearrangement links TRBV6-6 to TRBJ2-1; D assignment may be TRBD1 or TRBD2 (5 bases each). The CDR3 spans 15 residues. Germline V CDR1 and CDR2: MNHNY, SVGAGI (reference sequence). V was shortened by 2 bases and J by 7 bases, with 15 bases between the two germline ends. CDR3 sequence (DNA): TGTGCCAGCAGTTACAATGGGGGATTAGAAAATGAGCAGTTCTTC. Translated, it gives CASSYNGGLENEQFF.

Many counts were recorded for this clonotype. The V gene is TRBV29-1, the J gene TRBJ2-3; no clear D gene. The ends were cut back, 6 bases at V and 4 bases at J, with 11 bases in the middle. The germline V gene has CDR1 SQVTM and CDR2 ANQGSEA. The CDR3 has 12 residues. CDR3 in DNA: TGCAGCGTGGACGGCCGGGCAGATACGCAGTATTTT. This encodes CSVDGRADTQYF.

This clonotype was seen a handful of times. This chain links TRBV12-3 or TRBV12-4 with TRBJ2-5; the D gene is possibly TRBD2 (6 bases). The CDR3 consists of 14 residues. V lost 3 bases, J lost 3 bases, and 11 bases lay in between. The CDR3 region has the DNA TGTGCCAGCAGTTTGCCTCCGGGGGAAGAGACCCAGTACTTC. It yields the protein CASSLPPGEETQYF.